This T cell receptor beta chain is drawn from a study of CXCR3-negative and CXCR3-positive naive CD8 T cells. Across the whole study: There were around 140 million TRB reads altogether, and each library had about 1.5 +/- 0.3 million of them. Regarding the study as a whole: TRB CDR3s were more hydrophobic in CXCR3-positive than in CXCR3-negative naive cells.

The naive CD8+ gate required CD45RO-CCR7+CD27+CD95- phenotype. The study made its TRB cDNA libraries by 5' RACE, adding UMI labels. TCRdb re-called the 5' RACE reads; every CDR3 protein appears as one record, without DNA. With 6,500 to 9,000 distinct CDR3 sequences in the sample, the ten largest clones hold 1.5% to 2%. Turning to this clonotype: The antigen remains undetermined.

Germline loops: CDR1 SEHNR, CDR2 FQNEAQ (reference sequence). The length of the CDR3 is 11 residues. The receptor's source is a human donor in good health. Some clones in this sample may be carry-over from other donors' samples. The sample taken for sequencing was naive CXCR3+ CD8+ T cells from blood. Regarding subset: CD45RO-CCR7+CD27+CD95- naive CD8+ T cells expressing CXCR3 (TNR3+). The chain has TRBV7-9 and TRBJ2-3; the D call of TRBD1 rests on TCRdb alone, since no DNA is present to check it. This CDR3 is CASRGADTQYF. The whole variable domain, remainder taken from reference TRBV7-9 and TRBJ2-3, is DTGVSQNPRHKITKRGQNVTFRCDPISEHNRLYWYRQTLGQGPEFLTYFQNEAQLEKSRLLSDRFSAERPKGSFSTLEIQRTEQGDSAMYLCASRGADTQYFGPGTRLTVL.